This T cell receptor beta chain was obtained from a study of cytomegalovirus exposure and HLA in healthy donors. In the study overall: An analysis done earlier identified 117 million unique TCR beta sequences from approximately 170 million T cells. Overall study results and limits: A later analysis found common viral pathogens apparently linked to several of the most significant clusters. In all likelihood, a cluster of highly shared sequence variants was a sequencing artifact.

PCR used 60 Vbeta primers and 13 Jbeta primers. Original methodology: In a later analysis, the count reached tens of millions of unique TCR beta chains, with around 10 million shared. Clones were read by immunoSEQ multiplex PCR, and TCRdb kept only the in-frame ones, dropping some. V and J calls and clone size are those listed in that table; D and trimming were worked out from the DNA. The specimen's table records approximately 170,000 clones. Concerning this clone: Its antigen is still unknown.

Per the germline V gene, CDR1 is SEHNR and CDR2 is FQNEAQ (reference sequence). Deletions cut 3 bases from V and 4 bases from J, with 12 bases between. The CDR3 is 14 amino acids. The clonotype was recovered from a young woman in good health and CMV-seropositive. Material for sequencing was PBMCs. The genes are TRBV7-9 and TRBJ1-1; the D gene is possibly TRBD1 (6 bases). DNA for the CDR3: TGTGCCAGCAGCTTTGGGGGAGGGGGCACTGAAGCTTTCTTT. Translation: CASSFGGGGTEAFF.